This T cell receptor beta chain was sequenced for a study of blood T cell repertoires in COVID-19. The CDR3 covers 15 residues. Germline V CDR1 and CDR2: SGHRS, YFSETQ. Trimming cost V 4 bases and J 4 bases, with 15 bases left between them. Original processing notes: Amplified reference gene primers provided the basis for estimating nucleated cell counts. The method was immunoSEQ multiplex PCR; TCRdb's version includes in-frame clones alone and lacks a portion of them. V and J calls and clone size follow that table, whereas D and trimming were derived from the DNA. Counted here are roughly 87,000 clones, 70% to 85% occurring once; the ten biggest clones make up roughly a sixth.

The material sequenced was peripheral blood. The TCR originated in a woman in her sixties or seventies with acute or convalescent COVID-19. The chain is built from TRBV5-1 and TRBJ1-5; possible D gene TRBD1, 6 bases. The CDR3 spells CASSRISGENQPQHF. The CDR3 nucleotides read TGCGCCAGCAGCAGGATTTCAGGGGAAAATCAGCCCCAGCATTTT.